The text below deals with one TCR beta chain. The sample is drawn from a study of naive and memory T cell subsets. An equimolar mix of two oligonucleotides served as the beta constant-region primer for TRBC1 and TRBC2. The ligated cDNA underwent four PCR rounds using SP2 and nested alpha and beta constant-region primers. Via MiXCR, TCRdb re-called the UMI-ligation and nested PCR reads, giving one row per CDR3 protein. The data hold 140,000 to 150,000 distinct CDR3 sequences, with about 17% observed a single time. What was sequenced was naive CD4+ T cells from blood. The TCR was taken from a human donor in good health.

The CDR3 region has the DNA TGCAGTGCCCATAGCAGGGAGGGGTACAGGGATGAGCAGTTCTTC. This translates into CSAHSREGYRDEQFF. The rearrangement links TRBV20-1 to TRBJ2-1; possible D gene TRBD2, 7 bases. CDR1 is DFQATT and CDR2 is SNEGSKA in the germline V gene (reference sequence). The V end was cut by 6 bases, the J end by 8 bases, with 23 bases between. CDR3 size: 15 residues.